Listed below are T cell receptor beta chains from one sample, sequenced in a study of blood T cell repertoires in COVID-19. Sequencing was performed with immunoSEQ multiplex PCR; in TCRdb, only in-frame clones are kept and a portion is missing. The top ten clones hold roughly 14% of a sample with tens of thousands of clones, approximately 78% of them seen once. Material: peripheral blood. These receptors were taken from a human donor with acute or convalescent COVID-19. The donor label of this sample is uncertain. Both conserved end residues are part of each CDR3. A D gene is named only where the DNA matches it firmly. The listing skips clone size in some rows; elsewhere it reads once, few, many or a size class.

>-|TRBV18|-|TRBJ1-4|13
CASSRTANEKLFF
TGTGCCAGCTCACGAACGGCTAATGAAAAACTGTTTTTT
>-|TRBV19|few|TRBJ1-6|15
CASREQGYFNSPLHF
TGTGCCAGCCGAGAACAGGGATATTTCAATTCACCCCTCCACTTT
>TRBD2|TRBV4-2|-|TRBJ2-5|20
CASSHGLAGGAGISEETQYF
TGTGCCAGCAGCCACGGACTAGCCGGGGGGGCTGGGATTTCGGAAGAGACCCAGTACTTC
>-|TRBV11-2|-|TRBJ2-5|13
CASSLDLQETQYF
TGTGCCAGCAGCTTAGACCTGCAAGAGACCCAGTACTTC
>TRBD2|TRBV18|-|TRBJ2-1|19
CASSPLEPGLGGSYNEQFF
TGTGCCAGCTCACCTTTAGAACCGGGACTAGGGGGGTCCTACAATGAGCAGTTCTTC
>TRBD2|TRBV30|-|TRBJ2-4|11
CACDGGGIQYF
TGTGCCTGCGACGGGGGGGGCATTCAGTACTTC
>-|TRBV7-2|-|TRBJ1-2|14
CASSVGASNYGYTF
TGTGCCAGCAGCGTTGGAGCTTCTAACTATGGCTACACCTTC
>TRBD2|TRBV7-2|-|TRBJ2-5|17
CASSPQSLKTSGETQYF
TGTGCCAGCAGCCCTCAATCCCTCAAGACTAGCGGAGAGACCCAGTACTTC
>-|TRBV5-6|-|TRBJ1-1|14
CASRLGGYAIGAFF
TGTGCCAGCAGGCTGGGAGGATACGCCATCGGAGCTTTCTTT
>-|TRBV19|-|TRBJ1-2|13
CASTYTSNYGYTF
TGTGCCAGTACTTATACTTCTAACTATGGCTACACCTTC
>TRBD1|TRBV18|-|TRBJ1-6|17
CASSPPVGVQGNSPLHF
TGTGCCAGCTCACCACCGGTCGGAGTACAGGGGAATTCACCCCTCCACTTT
>-|TRBV13|-|TRBJ2-7|16
CASSRRPGGIGYEQYF
TGTGCCAGCAGCCGCCGCCCAGGGGGGATAGGTTACGAGCAGTACTTC
>-|TRBV2|-|TRBJ1-1|16
CASSEALRGTAVEAFF
TGTGCCAGCAGTGAAGCGCTTCGGGGAACAGCGGTTGAAGCTTTCTTT
>-|TRBV10-3|-|TRBJ2-2|15
CAINTVTRGTGELFF
TGTGCCATCAACACGGTGACCCGGGGGACCGGGGAGCTGTTTTTT
>TRBD1|TRBV12-3/TRBV12-4|-|TRBJ1-6|13
CATGQGVRSPLHF
TGTGCCACCGGACAGGGGGTTCGTTCACCCCTCCACTTT
>TRBD2|TRBV7-2|-|TRBJ2-3|14
CASSPGLAADTQYF
TGTGCCAGCAGCCCCGGACTAGCGGCAGATACGCAGTATTTT
>TRBD2|TRBV7-2|-|TRBJ2-7|16
CASSLTGGSGTYEQYF
TGTGCCAGCAGTCTCACGGGGGGTTCGGGGACCTACGAGCAGTACTTC
>-|TRBV19|few|TRBJ2-3|14
CASQAGGNTDTQYF
TGTGCCAGTCAAGCGGGTGGAAACACAGATACGCAGTATTTT
>TRBD1|TRBV7-6|-|TRBJ2-1|17
CASSSRTGTALYNEQFF
TGTGCCAGCAGCTCACGAACCGGGACAGCCCTGTACAATGAGCAGTTCTTC
>-|TRBV4-3|-|TRBJ1-2|14
CASSQDPGRGGYTF
TGCGCCAGCAGCCAAGATCCCGGAAGAGGGGGCTACACCTTC
>TRBD2|TRBV23-1|-|TRBJ2-1|16
CASRSRLAGGSNEQFF
TGCGCCAGCAGATCTCGCCTAGCGGGGGGTTCCAATGAGCAGTTCTTC
>-|TRBV11-2|-|TRBJ1-1|13
CASGGTANTEAFF
TGTGCCAGCGGAGGGACGGCGAACACTGAAGCTTTCTTT
>-|TRBV20-1|-|TRBJ2-7|11
CSAAQGNEQYF
TGCAGTGCCGCTCAGGGGAACGAGCAGTACTTC
>TRBD2|TRBV13|-|TRBJ2-3|16
CASSLRLAGGTDTQYF
TGTGCCAGCAGCTTAAGACTAGCGGGGGGCACAGATACGCAGTATTTT
>TRBD2|TRBV12-5|-|TRBJ2-3|15
CASGQGTRSTDTQYF
TGTGCTAGTGGTCAAGGGACTAGAAGCACAGATACGCAGTATTTT
>TRBD1|TRBV24-1|once|TRBJ2-3|16
CATSDTGTGGADTQYF
TGTGCCACCAGTGATACCGGGACAGGGGGCGCAGATACGCAGTATTTT
>-|TRBV6-2/TRBV6-3|-|TRBJ1-1|14
CASSYPPGNTEAFF
TGTGCCAGCAGTTACCCCCCCGGGAACACTGAAGCTTTCTTT
>-|TRBV15|-|TRBJ2-7|16
CATSRDGGTVSYEQYF
TGTGCCACCAGCAGAGATGGGGGGACGGTCTCCTACGAGCAGTACTTC
>-|TRBV29-1|-|TRBJ2-2|14
CSVQSNSNTGELFF
TGCAGCGTTCAGTCGAATTCGAACACCGGGGAGCTGTTTTTT
>-|TRBV2|-|TRBJ1-2|12
CASTRELYGYTF
TGTGCCAGCACGAGGGAACTCTATGGCTACACCTTC
>TRBD1|TRBV4-2|-|TRBJ2-2|14
CASSQDRGQGELFF
TGTGCCAGCAGCCAAGACCGAGGACAGGGAGAGCTGTTTTTT